Reported below is one TCR beta chain. Its target is unknown. The data originate from a study of blood T cells in healthy people across ages. A J-beta primer mix and a sample-barcoded 5' primer were used in a second PCR of roughly 6 to 12 cycles. TCRdb fed the 5' RACE reads into MiXCR, producing one record per CDR3 protein. In the table there are about 780,000 distinct CDR3 sequences, 46% of which are singletons. Study-wide points: Correlation between TCR beta diversity and naive T cell percentage was strong.

Germline CDR1 reads SGHRS; CDR2 reads YFSETQ. CDR3 length equals 14 residues. J was trimmed by 1 base and V by 7 bases; bases with no gene match: 4. This chain connects TRBV5-1 to TRBJ2-7, with 11 bases identical to TRBD2. This TCR was sampled from a man older than 75 in good health. The sequenced sample consisted of blood. This chain's CDR3 is CASPGTSGSYEQYF. In nucleotides, the CDR3 is TGCGCCAGCCCAGGGACTAGCGGATCCTACGAGCAGTACTTC.